These T cell receptor beta chains were read from a single sample in a study of a mutant IDH1 vaccine in newly diagnosed glioma. No antigens are known for them. TCRdb's copy holds only in-frame clones and misses some; the assay was immunoSEQ multiplex PCR. The sample contains about 120,000 clones, roughly 90% of which appear only once. The sequenced sample was PBMCs, obtained from a glioma patient whose treatment included an IDH1 peptide vaccine. The receptor set was obtained from a woman in her fifties or sixties with glioma. The CDR3 runs from the conserved cysteine through the conserved F or W. The D gene is left open where the match is weak. Expanded clones get a size class; other rows say once, few or many, or leave the size out.

V gene,D gene,clone size,J gene,CDR3 protein,CDR3 DNA
TRBV28,-,-,TRBJ2-7,CASSFGFSYEQYF,TGTGCCAGCAGTTTCGGCTTCTCCTACGAGCAGTACTTC
TRBV4-1,-,-,TRBJ2-7,CASSPGTYEQYF,TGCGCCAGCAGCCCCGGGACCTACGAGCAGTACTTC
TRBV5-1,TRBD1,-,TRBJ1-6,CASSSRDRFSPLHF,TGCGCCAGCAGCTCCCGGGACAGATTTTCACCCCTCCACTTT
TRBV19,-,-,TRBJ2-7,CASSIYPLDGGQYF,TGTGCCAGTAGTATCTATCCCCTGGACGGCGGGCAGTACTTC
TRBV27,-,-,TRBJ2-3,CASSLIQSTDTQYF,TGTGCCAGCAGTTTAATACAGAGCACAGATACGCAGTATTTT
TRBV6-1,TRBD2,-,TRBJ2-3,CASSATIAGSTDTQYF,TGTGCCAGCAGTGCAACGATAGCGGGGAGCACAGATACGCAGTATTTT
TRBV5-1,TRBD1,-,TRBJ1-2,CASSSGTAANYGYTF,TGCGCCAGCAGCTCGGGGACAGCGGCTAACTATGGCTACACCTTC
TRBV10-1,-,-,TRBJ2-5,CASSEGRSTAQYF,TGCGCCAGCAGTGAAGGGCGGAGCACGGCCCAGTACTTC
TRBV28,-,-,TRBJ1-1,CASSDVGNWINTEAFF,TGTGCCAGCAGTGACGTGGGGAACTGGATCAACACTGAAGCTTTCTTT
TRBV2,TRBD1,once,TRBJ1-4,CASTDRGYSNEKLFF,TGTGCCAGCACGGACAGGGGATATTCTAATGAAAAACTGTTTTTT
TRBV29-1,TRBD1,few,TRBJ1-5,CSVTGDEGQPQHF,TGCAGCGTGACAGGGGATGAGGGTCAGCCCCAGCATTTT
TRBV28,TRBD1,-,TRBJ2-3,CASSKGTGPTDTQYF,TGTGCCAGCAGTAAGGGGACAGGCCCCACAGATACGCAGTATTTT
TRBV9,-,-,TRBJ1-1,CASSTRMTDTEAFF,TGTGCCAGCAGCACCCGAATGACAGACACTGAAGCTTTCTTT
TRBV19,TRBD1,few,TRBJ2-7,CASRPGQGGHEQYF,TGTGCCAGTAGACCGGGACAGGGTGGCCACGAGCAGTACTTC
TRBV10-1,-,-,TRBJ2-7,CASSPPPSYEQYF,TGCGCCAGCAGTCCCCCACCCTCCTACGAGCAGTACTTC
TRBV5-6,TRBD1,once,TRBJ2-2,CASSPRGTDNTGELFF,TGTGCCAGCAGCCCCCGAGGGACAGATAACACCGGGGAGCTGTTTTTT
TRBV28,TRBD1,-,TRBJ1-2,CASRRTQGPTNYGYTF,TGTGCCAGCAGACGAACACAGGGGCCTACTAACTATGGCTACACCTTC
TRBV7-2,-,-,TRBJ1-1,CASSSQKNTEAFF,TGTGCCAGCAGCTCCCAGAAGAACACTGAAGCTTTCTTT
TRBV15,TRBD2,-,TRBJ2-1,CATSRDRREYNEQFF,TGTGCCACCAGCAGAGACAGGCGGGAGTACAATGAGCAGTTCTTC
TRBV5-1,-,-,TRBJ1-1,CASSPDRLNTEAFF,TGCGCCAGCAGCCCGGACAGACTGAACACTGAAGCTTTCTTT
TRBV27,TRBD2,-,TRBJ2-3,CASSLVRLAAQSTDTQYF,TGTGCCAGCAGTTTGGTGAGACTAGCGGCCCAAAGCACAGATACGCAGTATTTT
TRBV5-1,-,-,TRBJ2-7,CASSLISLLRVNPSYEQYF,TGCGCCAGCAGCTTAATAAGTCTTCTCAGGGTGAACCCGTCCTACGAGCAGTACTTC
TRBV11-3,TRBD1,-,TRBJ1-1,CASSRGQGSEAFF,TGTGCCAGCAGCCGGGGACAGGGCTCTGAAGCTTTCTTT
TRBV6-6,-,few,TRBJ2-2,CAIETSRVGELFF,TGTGCCATCGAGACTAGTCGGGTTGGGGAGCTGTTTTTT
TRBV10-3,TRBD1,few,TRBJ2-5,CAISGGLPGQGTQETQYF,TGTGCCATCAGTGGGGGGCTTCCGGGACAGGGGACACAAGAGACCCAGTACTTC
TRBV2,-,few,TRBJ1-5,CAHRQGNQPQHF,TGTGCCCATAGGCAGGGGAATCAGCCCCAGCATTTT
TRBV5-6,-,-,TRBJ2-5,CASSLRFGTLGQETQYF,TGTGCCAGCAGCTTGAGGTTTGGGACTCTGGGGCAAGAGACCCAGTACTTC
TRBV10-1,TRBD2,-,TRBJ2-1,CASSRTSGSPNEQFF,TGCGCCAGCAGCAGGACTAGCGGGAGTCCCAATGAGCAGTTCTTC